This T cell receptor (beta chain) was recovered during a study of cytomegalovirus exposure and HLA in healthy donors. The study's findings and limits: Association of approximately 18,000 TCR beta sequences with HLA alleles was found at 0.05 false discovery rate in a later analysis.

Comments on this clone: The antigen is not known.

This cohort consisted of healthy bone marrow donors. This PCR relied on a set of 60 Vbeta primers and 13 Jbeta primers. Produced via immunoSEQ multiplex PCR; TCRdb's table is partial and in-frame only. The data contain some 190,000 clones, about 80% of them singletons. Germline values: CDR1 GTSNPN, CDR2 SVGIG (reference sequence). V lost 1 base to trimming and J lost 5 bases; unmatched junction nucleotides: 5. This CDR3 has 14 residues. This sequence joins TRBV30 and TRBJ1-5, with 7 nucleotides matching TRBD1. This TCR derives from a man between 35 and 55 years old in good health and CMV-seropositive. Sequencing input: PBMCs. In DNA form, the CDR3 reads TGTGCCTGGAGTGCCCTCACAGGGGATCAGCCCCAGCATTTT. Its protein product is CAWSALTGDQPQHF.